The rows below give T cell receptor beta chains drawn from one sample of a study of T cells in localized non-small cell lung cancer. Profiled with immunoSEQ multiplex PCR; TCRdb holds only in-frame clones, not every one. The sample shows over 30,000 clones, approximately 88% of them seen only once. The sequences come from peripheral blood, collected before any cancer treatment. Receptors were obtained from a woman between 40 and 69 years old with stage I lung adenocarcinoma. The conserved cysteine and the conserved F or W are not part of the CDR3 here.

V: TRBV5-3; J: TRBJ2-2; CDR3: ARSFRDTLPQTNTGELF
V: TRBV6-1; J: TRBJ2-7; CDR3: ASREVAGEIEQY
V: TRBV19; J: TRBJ1-2; CDR3: ASSEGDGYT
V: TRBV29-1; J: TRBJ2-7; CDR3: SVEDRSIQSYEQY
V: TRBV11-2; J: TRBJ2-7; CDR3: ASSVAGGSYEQY
V: TRBV6-5; J: TRBJ2-7; CDR3: ASSRAGAPYEQY
V: TRBV11-2; J: TRBJ2-4; CDR3: ASSLGPVARRDIQY
V: TRBV1; J: TRBJ2-1; CDR3: TSSPPSGAYNEQF
V: TRBV11-1; J: TRBJ2-3; CDR3: ASSSAWALGRDTQY
V: TRBV2; J: TRBJ1-2; CDR3: ASSLGQDYGYT
V: TRBV2; J: TRBJ2-2; CDR3: ASSGRGATGELF
V: TRBV30; J: TRBJ2-1; CDR3: AWKRGGRKYNEQF